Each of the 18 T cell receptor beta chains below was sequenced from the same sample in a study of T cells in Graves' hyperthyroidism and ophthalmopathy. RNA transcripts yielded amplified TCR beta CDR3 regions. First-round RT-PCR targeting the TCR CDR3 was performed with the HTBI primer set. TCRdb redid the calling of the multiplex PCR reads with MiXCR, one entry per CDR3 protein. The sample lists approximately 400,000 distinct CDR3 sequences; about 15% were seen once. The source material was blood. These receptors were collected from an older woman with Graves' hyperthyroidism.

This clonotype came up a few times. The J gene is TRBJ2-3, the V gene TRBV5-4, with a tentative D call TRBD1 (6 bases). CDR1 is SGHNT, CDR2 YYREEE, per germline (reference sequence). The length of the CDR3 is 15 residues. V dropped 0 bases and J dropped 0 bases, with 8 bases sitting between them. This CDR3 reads CASSLGQASTDTQYF. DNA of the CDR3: TGTGCCAGCAGCTTGGGACAGGCCAGCACAGATACGCAGTATTTT.

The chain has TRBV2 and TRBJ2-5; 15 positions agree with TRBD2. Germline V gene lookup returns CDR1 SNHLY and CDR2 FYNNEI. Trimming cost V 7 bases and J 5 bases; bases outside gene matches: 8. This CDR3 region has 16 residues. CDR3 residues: CASNAGLAGGWETQYF. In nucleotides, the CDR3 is TGTGCCAGCAATGCGGGACTAGCGGGAGGTTGGGAGACCCAGTACTTC.

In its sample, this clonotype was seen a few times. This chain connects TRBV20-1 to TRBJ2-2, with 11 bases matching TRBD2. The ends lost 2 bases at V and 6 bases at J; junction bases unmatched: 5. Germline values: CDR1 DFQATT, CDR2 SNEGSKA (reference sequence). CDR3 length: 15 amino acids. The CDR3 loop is CSARSPGLAAGELFF. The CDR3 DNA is TGCAGTGCTAGATCCCCGGGACTAGCGGCCGGGGAGCTGTTTTTT.

Here the CDR3 reads CSARDYRAGIHNSPLHF. CDR3 coding DNA: TGCAGTGCTAGAGATTATCGTGCGGGGATCCATAATTCACCCCTCCACTTT. V is TRBV20-1 and J is TRBJ1-6; D ambiguous. This CDR3 is 17 amino acids long. V was cut by 0 bases and J by 5 bases, with 17 bases left in between. The V gene's germline CDR1 is DFQATT and CDR2 SNEGSKA (reference sequence).

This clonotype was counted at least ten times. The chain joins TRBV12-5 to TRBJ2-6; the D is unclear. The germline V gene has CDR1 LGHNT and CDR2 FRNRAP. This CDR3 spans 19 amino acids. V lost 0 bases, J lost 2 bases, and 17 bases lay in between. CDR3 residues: CASGLVRTLFMTGANVLTF. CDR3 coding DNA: TGTGCTAGTGGTTTGGTACGGACCCTATTCATGACTGGGGCCAACGTCCTGACTTTC.

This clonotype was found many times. The CDR3 DNA follows: TGTGCCAGCAGCCCTAGAGGGTGGACAGGGGGCCACGAGCAGTACTTC. Encoded protein: CASSPRGWTGGHEQYF. This chain uses TRBV7-9 with TRBJ2-7; 11 bases are a match to TRBD1. Looked up from germline, CDR1 is SEHNR and CDR2 is FQNEAQ (reference sequence). CDR3 length: 16 amino acids. The trim removed 5 bases at V and 5 bases at J, leaving 11 bases unmatched.

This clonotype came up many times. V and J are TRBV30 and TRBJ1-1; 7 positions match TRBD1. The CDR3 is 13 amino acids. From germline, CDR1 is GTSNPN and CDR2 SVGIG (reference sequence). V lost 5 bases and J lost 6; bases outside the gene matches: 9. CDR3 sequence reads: CAWETGSVAEAFF. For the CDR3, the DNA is TGTGCCTGGGAGACAGGGAGCGTCGCTGAAGCTTTCTTT.

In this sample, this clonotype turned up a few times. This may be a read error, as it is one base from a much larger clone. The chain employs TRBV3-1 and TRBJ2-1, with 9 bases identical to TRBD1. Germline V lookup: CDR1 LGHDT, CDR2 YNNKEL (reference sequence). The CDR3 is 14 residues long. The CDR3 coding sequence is TGTGCCAGCACCCAAGAAGGGACAGGGAATGAGCAGTTCTTC. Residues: CASTQEGTGNEQFF.

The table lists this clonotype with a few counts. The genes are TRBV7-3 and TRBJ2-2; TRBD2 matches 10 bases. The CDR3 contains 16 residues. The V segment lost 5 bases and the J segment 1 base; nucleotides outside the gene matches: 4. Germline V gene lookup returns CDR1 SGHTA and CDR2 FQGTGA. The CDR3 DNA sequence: TGTGCCAGCAGCACGAGACTAGCGGGGAACACCGGGGAGCTGTTTTTT. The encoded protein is CASSTRLAGNTGELFF.

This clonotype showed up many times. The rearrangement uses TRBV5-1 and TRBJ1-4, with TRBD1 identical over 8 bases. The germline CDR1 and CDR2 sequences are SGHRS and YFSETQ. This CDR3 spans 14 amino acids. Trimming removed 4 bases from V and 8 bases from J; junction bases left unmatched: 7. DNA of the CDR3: TGCGCCAGCAGCCGTGGACAGGGAAGGGAAAAACTGTTTTTT. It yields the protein CASSRGQGREKLFF. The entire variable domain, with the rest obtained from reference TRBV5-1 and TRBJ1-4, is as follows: KAGVTQTPRYLIKTRGQQVTLSCSPISGHRSVSWYQQTPGQGLQFLFEYFSETQRNKGNFPGRFSGRQFSNSRSEMNVSTLELGDSALYLCASSRGQGREKLFFGSGTQLSVL.

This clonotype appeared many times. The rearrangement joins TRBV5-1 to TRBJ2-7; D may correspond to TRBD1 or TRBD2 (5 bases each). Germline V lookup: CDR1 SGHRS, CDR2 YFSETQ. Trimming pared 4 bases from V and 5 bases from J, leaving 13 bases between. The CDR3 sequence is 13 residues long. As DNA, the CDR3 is TGCGCCAGCAGCCACGGTGGGGGTGACGAGCAGTACTTC. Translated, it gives CASSHGGGDEQYF.

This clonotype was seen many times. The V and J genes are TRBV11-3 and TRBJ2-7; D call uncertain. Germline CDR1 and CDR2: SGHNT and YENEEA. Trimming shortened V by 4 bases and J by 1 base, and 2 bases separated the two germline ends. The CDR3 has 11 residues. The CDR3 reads CASSWSYEQYF. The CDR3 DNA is TGTGCCAGCAGCTGGTCCTACGAGCAGTACTTC. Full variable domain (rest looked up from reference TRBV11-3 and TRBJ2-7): EAGVVQSPRYKIIEKKQPVAFWCNPISGHNTLYWYLQNLGQGPELLIRYENEEAVDDSQLPKDRFSAERLKGVDSTLKIQPAELGDSAVYLCASSWSYEQYFGPGTRLTVT.

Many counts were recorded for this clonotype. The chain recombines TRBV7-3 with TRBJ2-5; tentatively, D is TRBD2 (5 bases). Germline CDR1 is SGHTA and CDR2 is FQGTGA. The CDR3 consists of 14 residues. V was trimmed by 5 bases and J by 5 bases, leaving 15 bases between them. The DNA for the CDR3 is TGTGCCAGCAGCCCAGGTCCGGGCGGGGAGACCCAGTACTTC. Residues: CASSPGPGGETQYF.

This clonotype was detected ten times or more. For the CDR3, the DNA is TGTGCCAGCAGTTTAGGGGATGATGCTGGCTACACCTTC. Translated: CASSLGDDAGYTF. The rearrangement links TRBV12-3 or TRBV12-4 to TRBJ1-2, with D unclear. The germline V and J ends were trimmed by 1 base and 7 bases, with 10 bases remaining between them. The CDR3 is 13 residues long.

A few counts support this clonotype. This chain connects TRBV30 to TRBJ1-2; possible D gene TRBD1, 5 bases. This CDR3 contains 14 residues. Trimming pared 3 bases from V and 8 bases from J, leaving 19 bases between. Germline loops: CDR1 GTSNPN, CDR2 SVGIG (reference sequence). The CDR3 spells CAWSRGWGVGGYTF. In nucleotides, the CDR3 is TGTGCCTGGAGCCGGGGGTGGGGAGTAGGGGGCTACACCTTC.

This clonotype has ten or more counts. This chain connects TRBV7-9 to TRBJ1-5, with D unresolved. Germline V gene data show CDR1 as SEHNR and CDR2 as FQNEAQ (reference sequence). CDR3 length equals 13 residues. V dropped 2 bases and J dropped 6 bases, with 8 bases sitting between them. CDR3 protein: CASSLTERQPQHF. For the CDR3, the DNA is TGTGCCAGCAGCTTAACGGAGCGTCAGCCCCAGCATTTT. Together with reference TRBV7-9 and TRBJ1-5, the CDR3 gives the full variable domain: DTGVSQNPRHKITKRGQNVTFRCDPISEHNRLYWYRQTLGQGPEFLTYFQNEAQLEKSRLLSDRFSAERPKGSFSTLEIQRTEQGDSAMYLCASSLTERQPQHFGDGTRLSIL.

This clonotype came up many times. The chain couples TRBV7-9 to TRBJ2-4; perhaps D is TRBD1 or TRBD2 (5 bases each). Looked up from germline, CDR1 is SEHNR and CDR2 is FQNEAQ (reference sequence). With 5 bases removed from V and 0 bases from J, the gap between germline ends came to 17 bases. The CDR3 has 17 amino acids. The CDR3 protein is CASSGPLGDLAKNIQYF. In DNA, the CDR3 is TGTGCCAGCAGCGGCCCTCTCGGGGACCTAGCCAAAAACATTCAGTACTTC.

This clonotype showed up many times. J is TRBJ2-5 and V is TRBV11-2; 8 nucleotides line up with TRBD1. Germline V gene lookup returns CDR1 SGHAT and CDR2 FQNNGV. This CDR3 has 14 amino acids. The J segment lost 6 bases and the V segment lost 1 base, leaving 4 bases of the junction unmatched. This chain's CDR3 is CASSLGQGAQTQYF. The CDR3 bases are TGTGCCAGCAGCTTAGGGCAGGGGGCCCAGACCCAGTACTTC. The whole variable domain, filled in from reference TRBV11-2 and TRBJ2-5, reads EAGVAQSPRYKIIEKRQSVAFWCNPISGHATLYWYQQILGQGPKLLIQFQNNGVVDDSQLPKDRFSAERLKGVDSTLKIQPAKLEDSAVYLCASSLGQGAQTQYFGPGTRLLVL.